This TCR beta chain was recorded in a study of cytomegalovirus exposure and HLA in healthy donors. V was pared by 3 bases and J by 4 bases, with 4 bases of the junction left unmatched. Germline V lookup: CDR1 KGHSH, CDR2 LQKENI. The CDR3 contains 14 residues. Comment on this clone: What it binds is unknown.

Study-wide findings and caveats: In a later analysis, across HLA loci, associated TCR counts were highest for DRB1, lowest for HLA-C. Among TCR beta chains, those listed as cytomegalovirus-associated numbered around 180.

The PCR contained 60 Vbeta and 13 Jbeta primers. Repertoires were generated with immunoSEQ multiplex PCR, while TCRdb's copy carries only in-frame clones and drops some. The sample yields roughly 130,000 clones, roughly four fifths seen once. This TCR derives from a woman aged 40 to 49 in good health and CMV-seropositive. The J gene is TRBJ1-2, the V gene TRBV18; 8 bases match TRBD1. The specimen was PBMCs. CDR3 residues: CASSPRGLSYGYTF. The CDR3, as DNA: TGTGCCAGCTCACCCAGGGGGCTCAGCTATGGCTACACCTTC.